This T cell receptor (beta chain) derives from a study of OX40 agonist ivuxolimab in advanced cancers. Across the whole study: Partial responses were observed in three patients, of whom one had hepatocellular carcinoma and two had cutaneous melanoma.

Clones were read by immunoSEQ multiplex PCR, and TCRdb kept only the in-frame ones, dropping some. The sample records tens of thousands of clones, roughly 83% being singletons. Germline assignment: CDR1 MGHRA and CDR2 YSYEKL. Trimming cost V 1 base and J 9 bases, with 16 bases left between them. The CDR3 length is 14 residues. The chain has TRBV4-1 and TRBJ2-7; D is perhaps TRBD1 (5 bases). Specimen: CD4+ or CD8+ T cells sorted from blood, collected in a trial of the OX40 agonist ivuxolimab. The clonotype originates from an adult with an advanced solid tumor such as melanoma, head and neck, liver or kidney cancer. The CDR3 DNA reads TGCGCCAGCAGCCAAGGACTCAGGGCCCCCGCGCAGTACTTC. It encodes CASSQGLRAPAQYF.